The rows below give T cell receptor beta chains drawn from one sample of a study of T cells expressing NK-cell markers. TCRdb reprocessed the 5' RACE reads, with one entry per CDR3 protein and no DNA. Its clone listing holds roughly 110,000 distinct CDR3 sequences. The sequenced sample was blood T cells: a sorted CD56 or NKG2C T cell subset, CD4+ or CD8+ T cells, or bulk PBMC T cells (not recorded which). These TCRs come from a woman aged 18-70 years in good health. Each CDR3 is given with its conserved first and last residue. Fields, in order: J gene, clone size, CDR3 length, V gene, CDR3 protein. The size of a clone is reported for some rows only, either as once, few or many, or as a class for expanded clones.

TRBJ2-2 . 14 TRBV10-3 CAITPGWETGELFF
TRBJ2-2 . 16 TRBV7-2 CASSLLGGSSTGELFF
TRBJ2-6 . 13 TRBV6-4 CASSEGGANVLTF
TRBJ2-5 . 15 TRBV11-2 CASSPVRIYQETQYF
TRBJ1-1 . 13 TRBV29-1 CSVFSGTGAEAFF
TRBJ2-1 . 14 TRBV6-2/TRBV6-3 CASSFGTPYNEQFF
TRBJ2-1 . 13 TRBV19 CASSPAAGWEQFF
TRBJ2-2 . 12 TRBV3-1 CASSPGIGELFF
TRBJ1-4 . 14 TRBV7-9 CASSLGSGNEKLFF
TRBJ1-1 . 14 TRBV12-3/TRBV12-4 CASSLTERNREAFF
TRBJ2-5 . 13 TRBV6-2/TRBV6-3 CASRPQGIETQYF
TRBJ2-2 . 15 TRBV7-3 CASSSPVANTGELFF
TRBJ2-3 . 16 TRBV6-1 CASSRLTSGNQDTQYF
TRBJ1-1 . 14 TRBV25-1 CASSAHGGSTEAFF
TRBJ2-2 . 15 TRBV7-8 CASSLLSQGTGELFF
TRBJ2-5 . 15 TRBV27 CASSKGLAGVETQYF
TRBJ1-2 . 16 TRBV20-1 CSALGRTGGALYGYTF
TRBJ2-3 . 15 TRBV7-6 CASSLEVGTTDTQYF
TRBJ2-1 . 14 TRBV19 CASSTSANFNEQFF
TRBJ2-1 . 12 TRBV9 CASSASGTEQFF
TRBJ2-5 . 15 TRBV19 CASTTLGAGQETQYF
TRBJ2-5 . 12 TRBV7-8 CASSLDGETQYF
TRBJ2-5 . 14 TRBV4-3 CASSQDRGGETQYF
TRBJ2-7 . 14 TRBV5-6 CASSFASGSHEQYF
TRBJ2-1 medium-sized 15 TRBV7-6 CASSSQPEDHNEQFF